The following is a T cell receptor (beta chain) sequence with its context. Its target is unknown. This record comes from a study of T cells expressing NK-cell markers. This CDR3 spans 13 amino acids. Germline assignment: CDR1 SEHNR and CDR2 FQNEAQ (reference sequence). Notes on the study in general: Whether expanded NKG2C-expressing T cell clones recognize HCMV is unknown.

Each CDR3 protein gets one entry in TCRdb, which reprocessed the 5' RACE reads and gives no DNA. Recorded for this sample: 300,000 to 450,000 distinct CDR3 sequences. The chain employs TRBV7-9 and TRBJ2-1; TCRdb indicates TRBD1, and absent DNA this call remains unverified. This clonotype was sampled from a man aged 18-70 years in good health. The specimen sequenced was blood T cells: a sorted CD56 or NKG2C T cell subset, CD4+ or CD8+ T cells, or bulk PBMC T cells (not recorded which). CDR3 region: CASSPVGGSEQFF.